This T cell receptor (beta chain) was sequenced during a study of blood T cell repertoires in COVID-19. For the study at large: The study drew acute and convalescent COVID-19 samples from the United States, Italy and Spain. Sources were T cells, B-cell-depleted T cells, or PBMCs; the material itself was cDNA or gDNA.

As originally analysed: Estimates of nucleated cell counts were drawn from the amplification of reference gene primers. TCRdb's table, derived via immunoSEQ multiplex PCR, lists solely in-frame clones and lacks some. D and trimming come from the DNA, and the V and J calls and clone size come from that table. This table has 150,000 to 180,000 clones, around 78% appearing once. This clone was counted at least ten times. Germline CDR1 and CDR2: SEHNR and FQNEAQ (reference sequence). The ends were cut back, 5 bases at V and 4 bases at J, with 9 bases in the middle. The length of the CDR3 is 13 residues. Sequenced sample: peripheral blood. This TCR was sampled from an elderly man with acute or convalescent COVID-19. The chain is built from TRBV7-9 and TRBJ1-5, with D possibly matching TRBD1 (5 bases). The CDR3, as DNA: TGTGCCAGCAGCAAACAGGAGAATCAGCCCCAGCATTTT. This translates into CASSKQENQPQHF.